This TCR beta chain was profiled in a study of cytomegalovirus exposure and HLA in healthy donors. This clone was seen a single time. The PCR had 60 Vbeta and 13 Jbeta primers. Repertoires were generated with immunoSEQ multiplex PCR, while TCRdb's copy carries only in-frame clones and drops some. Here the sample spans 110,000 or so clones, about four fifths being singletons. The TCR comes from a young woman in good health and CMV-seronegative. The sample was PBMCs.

This CDR3 reads CASSIQQGLNTEAFF. CDR3 DNA: TGTGCCAGCAGCATCCAACAGGGGCTGAACACTGAAGCTTTCTTT. The J gene is TRBJ1-1, the V gene TRBV7-2; 7 nucleotides match TRBD1. Germline CDR1 reads SGHTA; CDR2 reads FQGNSA. This CDR3 spans 15 amino acids. Trimming removed 5 bases from V and 0 bases from J; junction bases left unmatched: 6.